This entry lists 9 T cell receptor beta chains sequenced from one sample in a study of graft-versus-host responses after intestinal transplantation. Some clones are missing from TCRdb's copy, which holds only in-frame ones; the method was immunoSEQ multiplex PCR. The table shows about 88,000 clones, with roughly 90% occurring only once. These receptors lack a known antigen. The specimen was unstimulated CD4+ T cells sorted from spleen or lymph node cells, collected before transplant. These receptors were taken from a human donor who was the organ donor for an intestinal transplant.

The V gene is TRBV4-2, the J gene TRBJ2-7; TRBD1 is a possible D gene (6 bases). Per the germline V gene, CDR1 is LGHNA and CDR2 is YNFKEQ. The length of the CDR3 is 16 residues. The V end lost 4 bases, the J end lost 0 bases, and 16 bases lay between the germline ends. The CDR3 DNA is TGTGCCAGCAGCCGAGACCAACAGGGTTACTCCTACGAGCAGTACTTC. This gives the protein CASSRDQQGYSYEQYF.

The chain is built from TRBV5-1 and TRBJ2-7; 11 bases are a match to TRBD2. The V gene end was trimmed by 4 bases and the J gene end by 6 bases; junction bases not matched to a gene: 12. Per the germline V gene, CDR1 is SGHRS and CDR2 is YFSETQ. This CDR3 is 16 amino acids long. CDR3 DNA sequence: TGCGCCAGCAGCCTTCGACTAGCGGGGCCCCAGGGCGAGCAGTACTTC. Translating gives CASSLRLAGPQGEQYF.

This chain connects TRBV10-3 to TRBJ1-4; a weak D match, TRBD1 (5 bases). CDR3 length: 13 residues. The ends were cut back, 4 bases at V and 4 bases at J, with 7 bases in the middle. Germline V lookup: CDR1 ENHRY, CDR2 SYGVKD. CDR3 nucleotides: TGTGCCATCAGTGGACAGAATAATGAAAAACTGTTTTTT. Translation gives CAISGQNNEKLFF.

The chain joins TRBV5-1 to TRBJ2-3, with D possibly matching TRBD2 (6 bases). Trimming removed 2 bases from V and 0 bases from J, with 7 bases in between. Germline lookup yields CDR1 SGHRS and CDR2 YFSETQ. This CDR3 comprises 14 residues. The CDR3 spells CASSLLASTDTQYF. In DNA form, the CDR3 reads TGCGCCAGCAGCTTACTAGCTAGCACAGATACGCAGTATTTT.

This chain links TRBV11-2 with TRBJ2-7; 9 nucleotides agree with TRBD2. The CDR3 consists of 19 residues. In germline, CDR1 is SGHAT, CDR2 FQNNGV. J lost 0 bases, V lost 1 base, and 13 bases had no gene match. The CDR3 protein is CASSLAVDSGSFFSYEQYF. CDR3 coding DNA: TGTGCCAGCAGCTTAGCGGTCGATAGCGGGAGCTTCTTCTCCTACGAGCAGTACTTC.

The J gene is TRBJ1-4, the V gene TRBV5-1; 7 bases are shared with TRBD1. Germline-derived CDR1 and CDR2 are SGHRS and YFSETQ. Germline trimming cut 3 bases from V and 3 bases from J; bases unmatched to any gene: 8. There are 16 residues in the CDR3. In DNA, the CDR3 is TGCGCCAGCAGCTCACGTACAGGGGCTCCTAATGAAAAACTGTTTTTT. Protein: CASSSRTGAPNEKLFF.

The V call is TRBV2, the J call TRBJ1-4, with D perhaps matching TRBD1 (6 bases). V lost 10 bases and J 2 bases, leaving 14 bases between the germline ends. This CDR3 region has 14 residues. Germline values: CDR1 SNHLY, CDR2 FYNNEI. The CDR3 region has the DNA TGTGCCACCCAATGGACAGCGACTAATGAAAAACTGTTTTTT. Its translation: CATQWTATNEKLFF.

V gene TRBV6-5 combines with J gene TRBJ1-2; possible D gene TRBD1, 5 bases. Between the trimmed V and J ends, which lost 6 bases and 4 bases, there was a span of 12 bases. CDR3 length: 13 amino acids. Germline CDR1 is MNHEY and CDR2 is SVGAGI. The CDR3 nucleotides read TGTGCCAGCAGGAGGCGGGGGAGCTATGGCTACACCTTC. It translates to CASRRRGSYGYTF.

This chain joins TRBV28 and TRBJ2-6; D is unclear. The CDR3 contains 14 residues. Trimming stripped 5 bases from V and 1 base from J, with 6 bases between. Germline V gene lookup returns CDR1 MDHEN and CDR2 SYDVKM. The CDR3 spells CASSPRSGANVLTF. DNA of the CDR3: TGTGCCAGCAGTCCCAGGTCTGGGGCCAACGTCCTGACTTTC.